What follows are 27 T cell receptor beta chains derived from one specimen sequenced in a study of Ad26.COV2.S vaccination and SARS-CoV-2 variants (dated by TCRdb to the early 2020s). The sample's treatment or condition label, decoded: roughly 20 received Ad26.COV2.S at low or high dose, single or two shots; several received placebo; per-sample allocation not given. For vaccine and placebo recipients, repertoires were sequenced using samples collected on day 63 after the first injection. The library relied on the immunoSEQ multiplex PCR assay. Held by TCRdb, this immuneACCESS table contains in-frame sequences only and omits some clones. Under half of the omission traces to an unresolved V gene where checked; the cause of the rest is unknown. The sample table contains 200,000 to 250,000 clones; only one count was recorded for around 87% of them. The ten largest clones add up to roughly 10% of the sample.

Sequences were derived from peripheral blood, sampled in a trial of Ad26.COV2.S vaccine versus placebo. All receptors come from a person aged 18 to 65 who received the Ad26.COV2.S COVID-19 vaccine or a placebo.

The chain uses TRBV2 and TRBJ2-5; 14 bases map to TRBD2. CDR3 length equals 15 residues. V dropped 9 bases and J dropped 4; count of bases not matched to a gene: 7. Germline CDR1 is SNHLY and CDR2 is FYNNEI. In DNA, the CDR3 is TGTGCCAGAGCGGGGACTAGCGGGGGCGGAGAGACCCAGTACTTC. It translates to CARAGTSGGGETQYF.

J is TRBJ2-3 and V is TRBV4-3; 8 positions agree with TRBD1. The V and J ends lost 1 base and 3 bases, in that order; junction bases with no gene match: 3. CDR3 length equals 15 residues. CDR1 is LGHNA and CDR2 is YSLEER in the germline V gene. The chain's CDR3 is CASSQGGQGTDTQYF. CDR3 in DNA: TGCGCCAGCAGCCAAGGCGGACAGGGTACAGATACGCAGTATTTT.

As DNA, the CDR3 is TGTGCCTGGAGTGAGGGAACGGCTCGAAGGCAGTATTTT. The encoded protein is CAWSEGTARRQYF. The chain has TRBV30 and TRBJ2-3, with no clear D. V gave up 1 base and J gave up 11 bases, with 16 bases separating them. This CDR3 comprises 13 residues. The germline CDR1 and CDR2 sequences are GTSNPN and SVGIG (reference sequence).

This rearrangement joins TRBV19 to TRBJ2-3; 8 bases agree with TRBD1. Germline CDR1 is LNHDA and CDR2 is SQIVND (reference sequence). V lost 5 bases and J lost 0; bases outside the gene matches: 10. The CDR3 loop spans 17 amino acids. Here the CDR3 DNA reads TGTGCCAGTAGTTTCGGGACAGGACTTTCTAGCACAGATACGCAGTATTTT. Its protein is CASSFGTGLSSTDTQYF.

The chain has TRBV14 and TRBJ2-3; the D is unclear. V was pared by 1 base and J by 6 bases, with 11 bases between. The germline V gene encodes CDR1 SGHDN and CDR2 FVKESK. The CDR3 is 14 amino acids. The CDR3 DNA reads TGTGCCAGCAGCCAAGGTGTTTACGGGGATACGCAGTATTTT. It codes for CASSQGVYGDTQYF.

The rearrangement uses TRBV6-2 or TRBV6-3 and TRBJ2-1, with 8 bases fitting TRBD2. The V gene end was trimmed by 4 bases and the J gene end by 8 bases; junction bases not matched to a gene: 16. Germline CDR1 MNHEY, CDR2 SVGEGT. The CDR3 has 17 residues. The CDR3 region is CASSSWWGLDKIDEQFF. The CDR3, as DNA: TGTGCCAGCAGTTCCTGGTGGGGACTAGATAAAATCGATGAGCAGTTCTTC.

The chain combines TRBV6-2 or TRBV6-3 with TRBJ2-3, with 7 bases lining up with TRBD2. Germline CDR1 MNHEY, CDR2 SVGEGT. This CDR3 contains 15 residues. Losses at the gene ends were 2 bases for V and 1 base for J; bases not matched to a gene: 3. DNA of the CDR3: TGTGCCAGCAGTTACGTGGCGGGGGGCACAGATACGCAGTATTTT. It yields the protein CASSYVAGGTDTQYF.

The CDR3 nucleotides read TGTGCCAGCAGCGTAGCTCTGGGGGTTGGGGGCACCGGGGAGCTGTTTTTT. Its protein is CASSVALGVGGTGELFF. This chain links TRBV9 with TRBJ2-2; the D gene could be TRBD1 or TRBD2 (5 bases each). V lost 0 bases, J lost 4 bases, and 16 bases lay in between. Germline V lookup: CDR1 SGDLS, CDR2 YYNGEE. The CDR3 covers 17 residues.

The chain couples TRBV6-5 to TRBJ2-6; a weak D match, TRBD2 (5 bases). In germline, CDR1 is MNHEY, CDR2 SVGAGI. CDR3 length: 16 residues. Trimming cost V 4 bases and J 4 bases, with 14 bases left between them. The CDR3 sequence is CASSSLAGHGANVLTF. The CDR3 nucleotides are TGTGCCAGCAGTTCACTTGCGGGTCACGGGGCCAACGTCCTGACTTTC.

CDR3 protein: CASSFSGGGNTDTQYF. The CDR3 bases are TGTGCCAGCAGCTTTTCGGGCGGGGGAAACACAGATACGCAGTATTTT. The rearrangement uses TRBV7-2 and TRBJ2-3; TRBD2 aligns across 7 bases. V was clipped by 3 bases and J by 2 bases; unmatched bases: 8. The CDR3 totals 16 residues. Germline CDR1 and CDR2: SGHTA and FQGNSA.

The genes are TRBV3-1 (or the pseudogene TRBV3-2) and TRBJ1-6; unclear D gene. The CDR3 has 18 residues. The germline V gene has CDR1 LGHDT and CDR2 YNNKEL (reference sequence). The germline V and J ends were trimmed by 0 bases and 5 bases, with 17 bases remaining between them. The DNA for the CDR3 is TGTGCCAGCAGCCAAGATAGCCCTGGCAGGTCCCATAATTCACCCCTCCACTTT. Residues: CASSQDSPGRSHNSPLHF.

The CDR3 here is CASSYSDSGTYGYTF. CDR3 nucleotides: TGTGCCAGCAGTTACTCGGATTCAGGAACCTATGGCTACACCTTC. The chain has TRBV6-2 or TRBV6-3 and TRBJ1-2, with no clear D. Trimming shortened V by 0 bases and J by 4 bases, and 12 bases separated the two germline ends. The CDR3 loop spans 15 amino acids. Germline lookup yields CDR1 MNHEY and CDR2 SVGEGT.

The V call is TRBV28, the J call TRBJ2-7; no firm D call. The V gene lost 3 bases and the J gene lost 5 bases, with 14 bases spanning the gap. Germline lookup yields CDR1 MDHEN and CDR2 SYDVKM. The CDR3 runs to 14 residues. CDR3 nucleotides: TGTGCCAGCAGTTTCTTCGGACCATCCGACGAGCAGTACTTC. Translating gives CASSFFGPSDEQYF.

The V gene is TRBV10-3, the J gene TRBJ2-2; the D is unclear. The CDR3 covers 13 residues. V dropped 2 bases and J dropped 5 bases, with 6 bases sitting between them. CDR1 and CDR2 (germline): ENHRY, SYGVKD. Here the CDR3 DNA reads TGTGCCATCAGTGAGGGGGTAACCGGGGAGCTGTTTTTT. Translated: CAISEGVTGELFF.

The chain joins TRBV6-5 to TRBJ2-3; no firm D call. Trimming took 7 bases from V and 4 from J, leaving 9 bases between them. Germline V gene lookup returns CDR1 MNHEY and CDR2 SVGAGI. CDR3 length equals 12 residues. CDR3: CASTGHSDTQYF. DNA for the CDR3: TGTGCCAGCACCGGCCACTCAGATACGCAGTATTTT.

V is TRBV23-1 and J is TRBJ1-2; unclear D gene. TRBV23-1 qualifies as an ORF whose function is uncertain. There are 14 residues in the CDR3. V lost 1 base and J 4 bases, leaving 10 bases between the germline ends. CDR3 loop: CASSQWTVGYGYTF. The CDR3 region has the DNA TGCGCCAGCAGTCAATGGACCGTGGGCTATGGCTACACCTTC.

V usage is TRBV5-1 and J usage is TRBJ2-7; D possibly corresponds to TRBD1 (6 bases). The CDR3 spans 15 residues. The germline gives CDR1 SGHRS, CDR2 YFSETQ. V lost 1 base and J 0 bases, leaving 11 bases between the germline ends. The CDR3 here is CASSLSGRGSYEQYF. The CDR3 DNA sequence: TGCGCCAGCAGCTTGTCGGGCAGGGGCTCCTACGAGCAGTACTTC.

This chain uses TRBV4-1 with TRBJ2-3, with D tentatively TRBD1 or TRBD2 (5 bases each). The CDR3 loop spans 16 amino acids. The ends were cut back, 5 bases at V and 6 bases at J, with 21 bases in the middle. Germline-derived CDR1 and CDR2 are MGHRA and YSYEKL. CDR3 nucleotides: TGCGCCAGCAGCGGTAGGGACCGAGGAATGGGGGATACGCAGTATTTT. Protein: CASSGRDRGMGDTQYF.

With respect to this clone: This sample includes further DNA sequences coding for the same CDR3. V usage is TRBV6-2 or TRBV6-3 and J usage is TRBJ1-5; TRBD1 agrees at 8 bases. Germline lookup yields CDR1 MNHEY and CDR2 SVGEGT. V lost 2 bases, J lost 9 bases, and 9 bases stayed unmatched. The CDR3 is made up of 15 amino acids. The CDR3 loop is CASSYGGQGSGPQHF. The CDR3 bases are TGTGCCAGCAGTTACGGTGGACAGGGTTCCGGGCCCCAGCATTTT.

This clone was detected once. The rearrangement joins TRBV6-1 to TRBJ1-4, with no clear D. Germline V gives CDR1 MNHNS, CDR2 SASEGT. Between the trimmed V and J ends, which lost 6 bases and 0 bases, there was a span of 17 bases. The CDR3 length is 17 residues. This CDR3 is CASRELRHTSTNEKLFF. DNA of the CDR3: TGTGCCAGCAGGGAACTTAGGCACACGTCAACTAATGAAAAACTGTTTTTT.

The CDR3 region has the DNA TGTGCCAGCAGCGGGCAGGGAAGGAACGAGCAGTACTTC. Translated, it gives CASSGQGRNEQYF. V gene TRBV27 combines with J gene TRBJ2-7; weak D call: TRBD1 (5 bases). Trimming stripped 6 bases from V and 5 bases from J, with 14 bases between. The CDR3 contains 13 residues. Germline values: CDR1 MNHEY, CDR2 SMNVEV (reference sequence).

The genes are TRBV7-8 and TRBJ2-7; no reliable D call. The CDR3 is 15 amino acids. Trimming took 4 bases from V and 6 from J, leaving 19 bases between them. Per germline, CDR1 SGHVS and CDR2 FQNEAQ. This CDR3 reads CASSSDISVIREQYF. The CDR3 DNA follows: TGTGCCAGCAGCTCCGACATCTCCGTTATACGCGAGCAGTACTTC.

The chain employs TRBV7-9 and TRBJ2-5; unclear D gene. Trimming pared 5 bases from V and 4 bases from J, leaving 11 bases between. There are 13 residues in the CDR3. CDR1 SEHNR and CDR2 FQNEAQ come from the germline V gene (reference sequence). Here the CDR3 DNA reads TGTGCCAGCAGCCCCGTTGGACGAGAGACCCAGTACTTC. This gives the protein CASSPVGRETQYF.

This sequence joins TRBV6-1 and TRBJ2-5; D remains ambiguous. The CDR3 has 15 residues. The germline V and J ends were trimmed by 0 bases and 1 base, with 9 bases remaining between them. Germline-derived CDR1 and CDR2 are MNHNS and SASEGT. This chain's CDR3 is CASSEATSPQETQYF. For the CDR3, the DNA is TGTGCCAGCAGTGAAGCGACATCGCCCCAAGAGACCCAGTACTTC.

This clone was picked up a small number of times. The chain uses TRBV7-2 and TRBJ2-7, with D unclear. The V and J ends lost 2 bases and 4 bases respectively, with 15 bases between them. Germline CDR1 reads SGHTA; CDR2 reads FQGNSA. The CDR3 contains 15 residues. The CDR3 reads CASSLSDVSSYEQYF. The CDR3 DNA follows: TGTGCCAGCAGCTTATCTGACGTTTCGTCTTACGAGCAGTACTTC.

The CDR3 bases are TGTGCCAGCAGTGAAGCCCCCGGACAGGTCGGGGAGCTGTTTTTT. Translating gives CASSEAPGQVGELFF. The chain combines TRBV6-1 with TRBJ2-2, with 7 bases fitting TRBD1. Germline CDR1 and CDR2: MNHNS and SASEGT. The CDR3 covers 15 residues. V lost 0 bases, J lost 7 bases, and 5 bases stayed unmatched.

The V call is TRBV11-2, the J call TRBJ2-7, with 11 bases matching TRBD1. The CDR3 has 17 amino acids. The J segment lost 7 bases and the V segment lost 7 bases, leaving 18 bases of the junction unmatched. Germline CDR1 SGHAT, CDR2 FQNNGV. The CDR3 reads CASTTVVTGQGAWEQYF. The CDR3 DNA is TGTGCCAGCACCACAGTCGTTACAGGACAGGGGGCTTGGGAGCAGTACTTC.